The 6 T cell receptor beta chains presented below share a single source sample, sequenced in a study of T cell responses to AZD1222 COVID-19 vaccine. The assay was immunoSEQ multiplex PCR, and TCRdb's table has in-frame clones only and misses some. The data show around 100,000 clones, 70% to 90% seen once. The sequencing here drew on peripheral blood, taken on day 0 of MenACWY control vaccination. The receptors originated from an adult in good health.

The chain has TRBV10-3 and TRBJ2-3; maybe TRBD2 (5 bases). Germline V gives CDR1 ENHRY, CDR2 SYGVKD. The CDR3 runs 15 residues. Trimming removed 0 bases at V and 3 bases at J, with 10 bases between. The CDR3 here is CAISESFGVTDTQYF. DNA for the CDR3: TGTGCCATCAGTGAGTCTTTCGGGGTGACAGATACGCAGTATTTT.

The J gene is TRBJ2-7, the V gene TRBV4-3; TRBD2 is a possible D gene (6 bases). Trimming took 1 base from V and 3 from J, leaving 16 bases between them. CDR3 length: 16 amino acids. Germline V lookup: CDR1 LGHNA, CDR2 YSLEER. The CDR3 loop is CASSQARDFPLYEQYF. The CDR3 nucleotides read TGCGCCAGCAGCCAAGCCCGGGACTTCCCTCTCTACGAGCAGTACTTC.

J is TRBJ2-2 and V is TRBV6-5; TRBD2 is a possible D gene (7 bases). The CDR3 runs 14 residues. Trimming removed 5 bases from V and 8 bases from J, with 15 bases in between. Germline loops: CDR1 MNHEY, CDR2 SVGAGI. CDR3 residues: CASSTAGDYGELFF. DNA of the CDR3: TGTGCCAGCAGTACGGCAGGGGACTATGGGGAGCTGTTTTTT.

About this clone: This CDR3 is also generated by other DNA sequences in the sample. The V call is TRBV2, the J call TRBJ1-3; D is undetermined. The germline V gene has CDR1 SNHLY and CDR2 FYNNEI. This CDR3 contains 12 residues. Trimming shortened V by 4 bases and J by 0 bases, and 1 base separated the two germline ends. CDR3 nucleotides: TGTGCCAGCAGTGGCTCTGGAAACACCATATATTTT. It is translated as CASSGSGNTIYF. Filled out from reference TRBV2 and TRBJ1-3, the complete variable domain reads EPEVTQTPSHQVTQMGQEVILRCVPISNHLYFYWYRQILGQKVEFLVSFYNNEISEKSEIFDDQFSVERPDGSNFTLKIRSTKLEDSAMYFCASSGSGNTIYFGEGSWLTVV.

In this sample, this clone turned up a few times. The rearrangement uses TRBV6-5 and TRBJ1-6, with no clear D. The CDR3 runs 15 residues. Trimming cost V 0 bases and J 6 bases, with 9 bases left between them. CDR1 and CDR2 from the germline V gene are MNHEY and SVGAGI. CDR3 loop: CASSYSNTLNSPLHF. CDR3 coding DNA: TGTGCCAGCAGTTACTCGAACACCCTTAATTCACCCCTCCACTTT.

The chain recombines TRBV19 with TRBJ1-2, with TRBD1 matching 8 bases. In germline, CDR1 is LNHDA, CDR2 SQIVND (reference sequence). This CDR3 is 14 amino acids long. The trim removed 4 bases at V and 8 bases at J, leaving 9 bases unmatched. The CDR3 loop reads CASSKETGGRGYTF. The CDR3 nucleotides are TGTGCCAGTAGTAAAGAAACAGGGGGTCGGGGCTACACCTTC.